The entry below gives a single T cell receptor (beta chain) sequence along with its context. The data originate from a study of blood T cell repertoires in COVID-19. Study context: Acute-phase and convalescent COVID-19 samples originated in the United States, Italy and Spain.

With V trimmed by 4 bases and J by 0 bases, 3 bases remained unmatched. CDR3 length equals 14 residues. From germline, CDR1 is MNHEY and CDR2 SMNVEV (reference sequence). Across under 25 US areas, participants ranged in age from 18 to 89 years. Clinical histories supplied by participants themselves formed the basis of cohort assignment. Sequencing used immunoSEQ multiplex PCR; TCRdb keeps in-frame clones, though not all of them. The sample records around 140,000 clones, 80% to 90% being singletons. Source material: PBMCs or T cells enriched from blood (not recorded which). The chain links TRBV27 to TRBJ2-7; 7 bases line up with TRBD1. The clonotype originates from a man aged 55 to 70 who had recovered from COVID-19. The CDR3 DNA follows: TGTGCCAGCAGTTCCAGGGGGAACTCCTACGAGCAGTACTTC. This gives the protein CASSSRGNSYEQYF.